Presented here are 22 T cell receptor beta chains from one specimen sequenced in a study of shared T cell receptors in the human thymus. TCRdb keeps only in-frame clones here, not all; method: immunoSEQ multiplex PCR. The repertoire holds approximately 760,000 clones, with approximately 85% as singletons. A further study also used this sample, focusing on human thymus T cells.

The material sequenced was thymocytes. The receptors stem from a girl under two years old with a congenital heart defect.

This rearrangement joins TRBV6-1 to TRBJ1-3; possibly TRBD1 for D (5 bases). With 6 bases removed from V and 3 bases from J, the gap between germline ends came to 12 bases. There are 14 residues in the CDR3. The germline V gene encodes CDR1 MNHNS and CDR2 SASEGT. CDR3 residues: CASSPTEYGNTIYF. Here the CDR3 DNA reads TGTGCCAGCAGCCCGACAGAATATGGAAACACCATATATTTT.

This rearrangement joins TRBV28 to TRBJ2-7, with TRBD2 as a possible D gene (5 bases). This CDR3 spans 13 amino acids. V was clipped by 7 bases and J by 1 base, with 11 bases between them. Germline V gene sequence: CDR1 MDHEN, CDR2 SYDVKM. DNA of the CDR3: TGTGCCAGCAAGGAGGCCAAATCCTACGAGCAGTACTTC. This sequence encodes CASKEAKSYEQYF.

Details on this clone: At one end the junction does not follow the germline gene, possibly because of a read error. The chain recombines TRBV7-7 with TRBJ2-3; a weak D match, TRBD2 (6 bases). Germline V gene sequence: CDR1 SSHAT, CDR2 FNYEAQ (reference sequence). This CDR3 is built from 18 residues. The CDR3 DNA reads TGTGCTAGCAGCCCAACAGTCGCTCGGGGGACCCACACAGATACGCAGTATTTT. It codes for CASSPTVARGTHTDTQYF.

The chain has TRBV5-4 and TRBJ1-2; 8 nucleotides match TRBD1. This CDR3 comprises 13 residues. Losses at the gene ends were 4 bases for V and 8 bases for J; bases not matched to a gene: 7. Per germline, CDR1 SGHNT and CDR2 YYREEE (reference sequence). CDR3 protein: CASSHRGEGGYTF. The CDR3 coding sequence is TGTGCCAGCAGCCACAGGGGGGAAGGGGGCTACACCTTC.

A single count supports this clone. The chain carries TRBV9 and TRBJ2-6, with no clear D. Germline loops: CDR1 SGDLS, CDR2 YYNGEE. The germline V and J ends were trimmed by 3 bases and 4 bases, with 29 bases remaining between them. The CDR3 runs to 21 residues. The CDR3 DNA reads TGTGCCAGCAGCGACGACCCCATAGACACCCTTCCAGGCACCGGGGCCAACGTCCTGACTTTC. Amino acid sequence: CASSDDPIDTLPGTGANVLTF.

The chain has TRBV5-4 and TRBJ2-3; 14 bases fit TRBD2. V shed 1 base, J shed 3 bases, and the junction held 13 bases outside the gene matches. The germline V gene has CDR1 SGHNT and CDR2 YYREEE (reference sequence). There are 20 residues in the CDR3. CDR3 bases: TGTGCCAGCAGCTTGAAATCGACTAGCGGGGGGGCCAATTGTACAGATACGCAGTATTTT. Encoded protein: CASSLKSTSGGANCTDTQYF.

The chain carries TRBV6-5 and TRBJ2-2; D is possibly TRBD2 (5 bases). CDR1 is MNHEY, CDR2 SVGAGI, per germline. The CDR3 has 15 amino acids. V gave up 0 bases and J gave up 1 base, with 6 bases separating them. CDR3 nucleotides: TGTGCCAGCAGTTACTCGAGCGGGAACACCGGGGAGCTGTTTTTT. The encoded protein is CASSYSSGNTGELFF.

This chain links TRBV27 with TRBJ1-2; D ambiguous. The CDR3 spans 15 residues. CDR1 and CDR2 (germline): MNHEY, SMNVEV (reference sequence). V shed 5 bases and J shed 4 bases, with 17 bases lying between them. The CDR3 bases are TGTGCCAGCAGTCCCAACCCGAGGGATGCCTATGGCTACACCTTC. Its protein product is CASSPNPRDAYGYTF.

The V and J genes are TRBV5-1 and TRBJ2-5, with TRBD2 identical over 9 bases. Unmatched junction bases numbered 6, after V lost 7 bases and J lost 5 bases. This CDR3 region has 13 residues. Germline CDR1 and CDR2: SGHRS and YFSETQ. As DNA, the CDR3 is TGCGCCAGCCAAGTAGCGGGGGTGGAGACCCAGTACTTC. It translates to CASQVAGVETQYF.

The chain employs TRBV5-8 and TRBJ1-2, with D possibly TRBD1 on 6 matching bases. The V gene's germline CDR1 is SGHTS and CDR2 YDEGEE. V was clipped by 4 bases and J by 8 bases, with 15 bases between them. The length of the CDR3 is 13 residues. The DNA of the CDR3 is TGTGCCAGCAGCAGGTACAGGGTGGGGGGCTACACCTTC. It is translated as CASSRYRVGGYTF. The full variable domain, with the rest looked up from reference TRBV5-8 and TRBJ1-2, is EAGVTQSPTHLIKTRGQQATLRCSPISGHTSVYWYQQALGLGLQFLLWYDEGEERNRGNFPPRFSGRQFPNYSSELNVNALELEDSALYLCASSRYRVGGYTFGSGTRLTVV.

The rearrangement links TRBV4-1 to TRBJ2-7; tentatively, D is TRBD2 (5 bases). In germline, CDR1 is MGHRA, CDR2 YSYEKL. Trimming stripped 0 bases from V and 5 bases from J, with 11 bases between. The CDR3 extends over 14 amino acids. CDR3 protein: CASSQETGSDEQYF. The CDR3 region has the DNA TGCGCCAGCAGCCAAGAAACGGGAAGCGACGAGCAGTACTTC.

This rearrangement joins TRBV5-8 to TRBJ1-1; 7 nucleotides align to TRBD1. Germline CDR1 and CDR2: SGHTS and YDEGEE. The CDR3 totals 14 residues. V gave up 4 bases and J gave up 2 bases; unmatched junction bases: 5. The CDR3 loop is CASSGYRGNTEAFF. The CDR3 nucleotides read TGTGCCAGCAGCGGATACAGGGGAAACACTGAAGCTTTCTTT.

The chain links TRBV6-6 to TRBJ1-3, with 7 bases fitting TRBD1. The germline CDR1 and CDR2 sequences are MNHNY and SVGAGI (reference sequence). After removal of 6 bases from V and 0 bases from J, the junction contained 8 bases not matched to a gene. The length of the CDR3 is 16 residues. The CDR3 sequence: CASSLGGQISGNTIYF. Written as DNA, the CDR3 is TGTGCCAGCAGCCTCGGGGGACAGATCTCTGGAAACACCATATATTTT.

The V call is TRBV19, the J call TRBJ1-2; D gene uncertain. V lost 5 bases and J lost 6, with 22 bases in between. Germline assignment: CDR1 LNHDA and CDR2 SQIVND (reference sequence). The CDR3 totals 16 residues. This CDR3 is CASSPGREPNGDGYTF. CDR3 sequence (DNA): TGTGCCAGTAGTCCCGGACGCGAACCCAACGGGGATGGCTACACCTTC.

The chain recombines TRBV4-1 with TRBJ1-2; tentative D call: TRBD1 (5 bases). Germline CDR1 is MGHRA and CDR2 is YSYEKL. The length of the CDR3 is 16 residues. V lost 8 bases to trimming and J lost 2 bases, with 21 bases between them. CDR3 coding DNA: TGCGCCAGCTCCCTAGACGTGCGGGGGGAAAACTATGGCTACACCTTC. Amino acid sequence: CASSLDVRGENYGYTF.

The chain employs TRBV9 and TRBJ1-2; D is uncertain. The length of the CDR3 is 16 residues. The V gene lost 4 bases and the J gene lost 0 bases, with 16 bases spanning the gap. The V gene's germline CDR1 is SGDLS and CDR2 YYNGEE. The CDR3 sequence: CASSHPLQTTNYGYTF. CDR3 bases: TGTGCCAGCAGCCACCCATTACAAACCACTAACTATGGCTACACCTTC.

CDR3 protein: CASIGGSPEEQFF. DNA for the CDR3: TGTGCCAGCATCGGGGGGTCCCCGGAAGAGCAGTTCTTC. This chain links TRBV2 with TRBJ2-1, with 7 positions matching TRBD2. V lost 7 bases and J lost 10; bases outside the gene matches: 10. Germline CDR1 SNHLY, CDR2 FYNNEI. This CDR3 is built from 13 residues.

The J gene is TRBJ1-1, the V gene TRBV7-9; no reliable D call. The germline V gene has CDR1 SEHNR and CDR2 FQNEAQ (reference sequence). This CDR3 region has 13 residues. V was pared by 6 bases and J by 1 base, with 9 bases between. CDR3 residues: CASSKQRNTEAFF. CDR3 in DNA: TGTGCCAGCAGTAAACAGAGGAACACTGAAGCTTTCTTT.

In DNA, the CDR3 is TGTGCCAGCAGTCACTTGACGGGGGAAGAGACCCAGTACTTC. Its protein is CASSHLTGEETQYF. This rearrangement joins TRBV5-6 to TRBJ2-5; D is possibly TRBD2 (6 bases). The germline V and J ends were trimmed by 5 bases and 3 bases, with 14 bases remaining between them. The CDR3 runs to 14 residues. Germline V lookup: CDR1 SGHDT, CDR2 YYEEEE. The entire variable domain, with the rest obtained from reference TRBV5-6 and TRBJ2-5, is as follows: DAGVTQSPTHLIKTRGQQVTLRCSPKSGHDTVSWYQQALGQGPQFIFQYYEEEERQRGNFPDRFSGHQFPNYSSELNVNALLLGDSALYLCASSHLTGEETQYFGPGTRLLVL.

This rearrangement joins TRBV6-6 to TRBJ2-2; TRBD1 agrees at 7 bases. With V trimmed by 5 bases and J by 6 bases, 9 bases remained unmatched. In germline, CDR1 is MNHNY, CDR2 SVGAGI (reference sequence). The CDR3 totals 15 residues. CDR3 coding DNA: TGTGCCAGCAGTACCCCGGACAGGCGGGCCGGGGAGCTGTTTTTT. Translating it yields CASSTPDRRAGELFF.

This clone was counted a single time. V gene TRBV7-6 combines with J gene TRBJ2-5, with 9 nucleotides matching TRBD1. Germline assignment: CDR1 SGHVS and CDR2 FNYEAQ. The V segment lost 1 base and the J segment 4 bases; nucleotides outside the gene matches: 4. This CDR3 is built from 15 residues. The CDR3 reads CASSLGDRGGETQYF. The CDR3 DNA reads TGTGCCAGCAGCTTAGGAGACAGGGGGGGAGAGACCCAGTACTTC.

The chain joins TRBV7-9 to TRBJ1-2; maybe TRBD1 (6 bases). Deletions cut 2 bases from V and 3 bases from J, with 25 bases between. The germline CDR1 and CDR2 sequences are SEHNR and FQNEAQ (reference sequence). This CDR3 has 19 residues. CDR3 sequence reads: CASSLPPRGQPPNHYGYTF. The CDR3, as DNA: TGTGCCAGCAGCTTACCGCCCCGAGGACAGCCCCCGAACCACTATGGCTACACCTTC.